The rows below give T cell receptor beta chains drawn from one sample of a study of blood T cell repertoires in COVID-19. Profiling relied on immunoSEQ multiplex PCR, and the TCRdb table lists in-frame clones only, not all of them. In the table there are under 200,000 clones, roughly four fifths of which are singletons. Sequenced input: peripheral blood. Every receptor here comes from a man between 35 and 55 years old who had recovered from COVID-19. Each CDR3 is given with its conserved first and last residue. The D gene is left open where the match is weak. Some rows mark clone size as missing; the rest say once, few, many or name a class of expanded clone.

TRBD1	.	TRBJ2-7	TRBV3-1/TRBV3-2	CASSRDSDEQYF	TGTGCCAGCAGCCGGGACAGTGATGAGCAGTACTTC
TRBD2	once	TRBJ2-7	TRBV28	CASRLSGSSYEQYF	TGTGCCAGCAGACTAAGCGGGAGCTCCTACGAGCAGTACTTC
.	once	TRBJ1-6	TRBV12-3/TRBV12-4	CASSLDYPPALHF	TGTGCCAGCAGTTTAGATTACCCCCCAGCCCTCCACTTT
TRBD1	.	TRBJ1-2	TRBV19	CASSGTGPPYGYTF	TGTGCCAGCTCCGGGACAGGGCCTCCCTATGGCTACACCTTC
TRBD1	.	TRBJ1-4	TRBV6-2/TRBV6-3	CASSYPPGQGNEKLFF	TGTGCCAGCAGTTATCCACCGGGACAGGGGAATGAAAAACTGTTTTTT
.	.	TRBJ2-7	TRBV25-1	CASSEFGAHEQYF	TGTGCCAGCAGTGAATTTGGGGCCCACGAGCAGTACTTC
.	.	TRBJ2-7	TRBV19	CASSHGHPSSYEQYF	TGTGCCAGTAGTCACGGACACCCGAGCTCCTACGAGCAGTACTTC
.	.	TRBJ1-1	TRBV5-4	CASSLMGRYLHTDTEAFF	TGTGCCAGCAGCTTGATGGGGCGATATTTACATACCGACACTGAAGCTTTCTTT
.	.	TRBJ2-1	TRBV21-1	CASSKETFSYNEQFF	TGTGCCAGCAGCAAAGAGACTTTCTCCTACAATGAGCAGTTCTTC
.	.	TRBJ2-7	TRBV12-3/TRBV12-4	CASSLMLAEQYF	TGTGCCAGCAGTTTAATGTTGGCCGAGCAGTACTTC
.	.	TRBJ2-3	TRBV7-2	CASSLVPSADTQYF	TGTGCCAGCAGCTTAGTTCCTAGCGCAGATACGCAGTATTTT
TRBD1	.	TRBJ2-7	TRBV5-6	CASSRDRESYEQYF	TGTGCCAGCAGCCGCGACAGGGAATCCTACGAGCAGTACTTC
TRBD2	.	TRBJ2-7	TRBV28	CASSNDGLAHEQYF	TGTGCCAGCAGCAACGACGGACTAGCCCACGAGCAGTACTTC
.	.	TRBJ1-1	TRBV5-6	CASSLGGLGGTEAFF	TGTGCCAGCAGCTTGGGTGGGTTGGGGGGAACTGAAGCTTTCTTT
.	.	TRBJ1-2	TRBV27	CASSHREGYTF	TGTGCCAGCAGTCACAGGGAAGGCTACACCTTC
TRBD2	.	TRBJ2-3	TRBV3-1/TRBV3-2	CASSPRTSGRGDTQYF	TGTGCCAGCAGCCCGAGGACTAGCGGGAGAGGGGATACGCAGTATTTT
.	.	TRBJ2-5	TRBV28	CASSSQTRSTQYF	TGTGCCAGCAGTTCCCAGACTAGGTCGACCCAGTACTTC
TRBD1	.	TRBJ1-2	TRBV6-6	CASRKDRRDGYTF	TGTGCCAGCAGGAAGGACAGGAGGGATGGCTACACCTTC
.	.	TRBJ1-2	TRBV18	CASSPSREVRYGYTF	TGTGCCAGCTCACCGAGCCGCGAGGTTCGTTATGGCTACACCTTC
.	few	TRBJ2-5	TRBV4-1	CASSLGKKETQYF	TGCGCCAGCAGCCTCGGTAAAAAAGAGACCCAGTACTTC
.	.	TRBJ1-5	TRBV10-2	CASGGQSIGQPQHF	TGCGCCAGCGGCGGACAGAGCATCGGACAGCCCCAGCATTTT
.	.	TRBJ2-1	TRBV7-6	CASSTRGGGNEQFF	TGTGCCAGCAGCACAAGGGGGGGAGGGAATGAGCAGTTCTTC
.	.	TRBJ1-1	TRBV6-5	CASSYLGHLGSEAFF	TGTGCCAGCAGTTACCTAGGCCACCTTGGGTCTGAAGCTTTCTTT